Below, 24 T cell receptor beta chains from the same sample are listed, as sequenced in a study of T cell changes during pregnancy in multiple sclerosis. Clones were sequenced by immunoSEQ multiplex PCR, and TCRdb holds only the in-frame ones, with some missing. The table shows roughly 80,000 clones, with about 92% occurring only once. The source material was peripheral blood, sampled before pregnancy. These TCRs come from a female donor with multiple sclerosis, enrolled in a pregnancy study.

The gene calls are TRBV4-1 and TRBJ2-5, with D unresolved. Germline assignment: CDR1 MGHRA and CDR2 YSYEKL. V dropped 1 base and J dropped 3 bases, with 12 bases sitting between them. The CDR3 is 15 amino acids. The CDR3 protein is CASSQVETQKETQYF. CDR3 DNA sequence: TGCGCCAGCAGCCAAGTGGAGACTCAGAAAGAGACCCAGTACTTC.

This clone was observed a single time. The chain carries TRBV5-1 and TRBJ2-3, with D unclear. V was shortened by 2 bases and J by 6 bases, with 7 bases between the two germline ends. In germline, CDR1 is SGHRS, CDR2 YFSETQ. There are 12 residues in the CDR3. CDR3 residues: CASSFMADTQYF. In DNA, the CDR3 is TGCGCCAGCAGCTTTATGGCCGATACGCAGTATTTT.

The V and J genes are TRBV19 and TRBJ1-4; a weak D match, TRBD1 (5 bases). Trimming left V 3 bases short and J 7 bases short, with 12 bases between. Per germline, CDR1 LNHDA and CDR2 SQIVND (reference sequence). The CDR3 extends over 14 amino acids. The CDR3 sequence is CASSMGGFIEKLFF. DNA for the CDR3: TGTGCCAGTAGTATGGGGGGGTTCATTGAAAAACTGTTTTTT.

This rearrangement joins TRBV19 to TRBJ2-7, with 7 bases fitting TRBD1. CDR3 length equals 13 residues. V trimming: 7 bases; J trimming: 2 bases; junction bases outside the gene matches: 5. The V gene's germline CDR1 is LNHDA and CDR2 SQIVND (reference sequence). In DNA form, the CDR3 reads TGTGCCAGTATTGGACAGGATACCTACGAGCAGTACTTC. Its translation is CASIGQDTYEQYF.

The chain couples TRBV9 to TRBJ2-7; 8 bases line up with TRBD1. This CDR3 comprises 15 residues. The germline CDR1 and CDR2 sequences are SGDLS and YYNGEE. V was pared by 4 bases and J by 2 bases, with 8 bases of the junction left unmatched. The CDR3 DNA follows: TGTGCCAGCAGCCCGGGGACAGGAAAGGCCTACGAGCAGTACTTC. Translation gives CASSPGTGKAYEQYF.

The chain carries TRBV2 and TRBJ1-2; 9 bases map to TRBD1. CDR1 and CDR2 from the germline V gene are SNHLY and FYNNEI. The CDR3 contains 13 residues. The V segment lost 7 bases and the J segment 7 bases; nucleotides outside the gene matches: 7. CDR3 loop: CASIRDRDRGYTF. The DNA for the CDR3 is TGTGCCAGCATTCGGGACAGGGATCGTGGCTACACCTTC.

V gene TRBV6-6 combines with J gene TRBJ1-1, with D hard to call. CDR1 and CDR2 from the germline V gene are MNHNY and SVGAGI (reference sequence). The CDR3 is made up of 12 amino acids. Deletions cut 6 bases from V and 1 base from J, with 6 bases between. For the CDR3, the DNA is TGTGCCAGCAGCAGTCAGAACACTGAAGCTTTCTTT. It is translated as CASSSQNTEAFF.

V usage is TRBV6-5 and J usage is TRBJ2-7, with D unclear. This CDR3 spans 14 amino acids. The V end lost 2 bases, the J end lost 0 bases, and 8 bases lay between the germline ends. Germline loops: CDR1 MNHEY, CDR2 SVGAGI. CDR3 sequence reads: CASSYKRSSYEQYF. CDR3 DNA: TGTGCCAGCAGTTACAAGAGGTCCTCCTACGAGCAGTACTTC.

This chain links TRBV7-9 with TRBJ1-2; 8 positions match TRBD1. The length of the CDR3 is 15 residues. V trimming: 1 base; J trimming: 4 bases; junction bases outside the gene matches: 5. Germline assignment: CDR1 SEHNR and CDR2 FQNEAQ (reference sequence). CDR3 sequence reads: CASSLDDRGGYGYTF. In nucleotides, the CDR3 is TGTGCCAGCAGCTTAGACGACAGGGGAGGCTATGGCTACACCTTC.

This chain links TRBV4-2 with TRBJ2-3; 9 bases align to TRBD2. Trimming took 0 bases from V and 4 from J; bases not matched to a gene: 11. Germline V gene data show CDR1 as LGHNA and CDR2 as YNFKEQ. The length of the CDR3 is 18 residues. The CDR3 loop reads CASSQDTAGGGASDTQYF. For the CDR3, the DNA is TGTGCCAGCAGCCAAGACACGGCTGGCGGGGGGGCCTCAGATACGCAGTATTTT.

The chain links TRBV6-1 to TRBJ1-2; no clear D. The V end lost 1 base, the J end lost 5 bases, and 14 bases lay between the germline ends. The CDR3 length is 15 residues. Looked up from germline, CDR1 is MNHNS and CDR2 is SASEGT. CDR3 sequence reads: CASSEVAAVRYGYTF. The DNA of the CDR3 is TGTGCCAGCAGTGAAGTGGCGGCGGTACGATATGGCTACACCTTC.

The chain is built from TRBV30 and TRBJ2-3, with 10 bases identical to TRBD2. The CDR3 runs to 16 residues. Losses at the gene ends were 0 bases for V and 6 bases for J; bases not matched to a gene: 9. Germline-derived CDR1 and CDR2 are GTSNPN and SVGIG (reference sequence). CDR3 DNA: TGTGCCTGGAGTGTGGGTAGCGGGGGGCCCGCGGATACGCAGTATTTT. Residues: CAWSVGSGGPADTQYF.

The chain combines TRBV6-1 with TRBJ1-5; D unclear. Germline V CDR1 and CDR2: MNHNS, SASEGT. The CDR3 contains 13 residues. The V end was cut by 8 bases, the J end by 2 bases, with 10 bases between. The CDR3 region is CASAGYGNQPQHF. In DNA form, the CDR3 reads TGTGCCAGCGCCGGGTATGGCAATCAGCCCCAGCATTTT.

V is TRBV7-9 and J is TRBJ2-7; D is perhaps TRBD2 (7 bases). Per germline, CDR1 SEHNR and CDR2 FQNEAQ (reference sequence). The CDR3 loop spans 15 amino acids. Trimming left V 5 bases short and J 2 bases short, with 16 bases between. The CDR3, as DNA: TGTGCCAGCAGCGCAATAGGGGGGGGAACCTACGAGCAGTACTTC. It codes for CASSAIGGGTYEQYF. Based on the CDR3 plus reference TRBV7-9 and TRBJ2-7, the full variable domain is DTGVSQNPRHKITKRGQNVTFRCDPISEHNRLYWYRQTLGQGPEFLTYFQNEAQLEKSRLLSDRFSAERPKGSFSTLEIQRTEQGDSAMYLCASSAIGGGTYEQYFGPGTRLTVT.

The chain combines TRBV9 with TRBJ2-3, with a tentative D call TRBD1 (5 bases). The CDR3 contains 11 residues. CDR1 is SGDLS, CDR2 YYNGEE, per germline. V shed 2 bases and J shed 7 bases, with 5 bases lying between them. CDR3 DNA: TGTGCCAGCAGCGTGGGGCATACGCAGTATTTT. Translation: CASSVGHTQYF.

The CDR3 sequence is CASSFGSGENTGELFF. The CDR3 coding sequence is TGTGCCAGCAGTTTTGGGTCAGGGGAAAACACCGGGGAGCTGTTTTTT. The chain couples TRBV27 to TRBJ2-2; D may be TRBD1 (6 bases). The CDR3 sequence is 16 residues long. Germline V gives CDR1 MNHEY, CDR2 SMNVEV (reference sequence). Trimming took 3 bases from V and 2 from J, leaving 13 bases between them.

The rearrangement links TRBV6-6 to TRBJ2-1; 10 bases are shared with TRBD2. From germline, CDR1 is MNHNY and CDR2 SVGAGI (reference sequence). The CDR3 has 16 amino acids. The J segment lost 8 bases and the V segment lost 2 bases, leaving 9 bases of the junction unmatched. CDR3 in DNA: TGTGCCAGCAGTTACCTAATGGAGCGGGGGGGCGATGAGCAGTTCTTC. Translating gives CASSYLMERGGDEQFF.

The chain is built from TRBV15 and TRBJ1-2, with D perhaps matching TRBD1 (5 bases). CDR1 is LNHNV and CDR2 is YYDKDF in the germline V gene (reference sequence). The germline V and J ends were trimmed by 0 bases and 2 bases, with 13 bases remaining between them. The CDR3 totals 16 residues. The CDR3 protein is CATSRDLGGRNYGYTF. CDR3 bases: TGTGCCACCAGCAGAGATCTGGGGGGTAGGAACTATGGCTACACCTTC. The whole variable domain, remainder taken from reference TRBV15 and TRBJ1-2, is DAMVIQNPRYQVTQFGKPVTLSCSQTLNHNVMYWYQQKSSQAPKLLFHYYDKDFNNEADTPDNFQSRRPNTSFCFLDIRSPGLGDTAMYLCATSRDLGGRNYGYTFGSGTRLTVV.

The V call is TRBV5-6, the J call TRBJ1-1; weak D call: TRBD1 (5 bases). V was pared by 3 bases and J by 6 bases, with 9 bases between. The germline CDR1 and CDR2 sequences are SGHDT and YYEEEE. The CDR3 covers 12 residues. CDR3: CASSSRVAEAFF. Here the CDR3 DNA reads TGTGCCAGCAGCTCCAGGGTGGCTGAAGCTTTCTTT.

The CDR3 nucleotides read TGCGCCAGCAGCTTGGACAGGCTTGAAGCTTTCTTT. Translating gives CASSLDRLEAFF. The chain recombines TRBV5-1 with TRBJ1-1; maybe TRBD1 (5 bases). V was pared by 0 bases and J by 7 bases, with 7 bases between. Looked up from germline, CDR1 is SGHRS and CDR2 is YFSETQ. This CDR3 is 12 amino acids long.

The rearrangement links TRBV11-1 to TRBJ2-1; TRBD2 matches 10 bases. The germline CDR1 and CDR2 sequences are SGHAT and FQDESV (reference sequence). The CDR3 covers 16 residues. With V trimmed by 5 bases and J by 10 bases, 14 bases remained unmatched. The CDR3 DNA reads as TGTGCCAGCAGCGCACGTACAGCGGGGGGGCCGAGGGAGCAGTTCTTC. It specifies CASSARTAGGPREQFF. The full variable domain, in which reference TRBV11-1 and TRBJ2-1 provide the parts outside the CDR3, is EAEVAQSPRYKITEKSQAVAFWCDPISGHATLYWYRQILGQGPELLVQFQDESVVDDSQLPKDRFSAERLKGVDSTLKIQPAELGDSAMYLCASSARTAGGPREQFFGPGTRLTVL.

The J gene is TRBJ1-2, the V gene TRBV18; TRBD1 aligns across 12 bases. This CDR3 comprises 18 residues. V lost 3 bases, J lost 4 bases, and 12 bases stayed unmatched. Germline V CDR1 and CDR2: KGHSH, LQKENI. CDR3 in amino acids: CASSPSGTGGLSSYGYTF. DNA for the CDR3: TGTGCCAGCTCACCCTCCGGGACAGGGGGCTTATCGAGCTATGGCTACACCTTC.

The V call is TRBV27, the J call TRBJ2-1; 9 bases line up with TRBD2. Germline values: CDR1 MNHEY, CDR2 SMNVEV (reference sequence). The CDR3 sequence is 16 residues long. The V gene end was trimmed by 5 bases and the J gene end by 5 bases; junction bases not matched to a gene: 10. This chain's CDR3 is CASSTLPGLAHNEQFF. Here the CDR3 DNA reads TGTGCCAGCAGTACCCTACCGGGACTAGCCCACAATGAGCAGTTCTTC.

This chain uses TRBV7-3 with TRBJ1-1; TRBD1 agrees at 8 bases. Germline loops: CDR1 SGHTA, CDR2 FQGTGA. With 1 base clipped from V and 1 base from J, the junction kept 5 bases outside the gene matches. The CDR3 extends over 16 amino acids. DNA of the CDR3: TGTGCCAGCAGCTTAAGCTCCGGACAGGGGAACACTGAAGCTTTCTTT. Amino acid sequence: CASSLSSGQGNTEAFF.